The 18 T cell receptor beta chains reported below all come from one sample, sequenced in a study of blood T cell repertoires in COVID-19. Assay: immunoSEQ multiplex PCR; the TCRdb copy retains only in-frame clones and omits some. The profile shows 350,000 to 400,000 clones, approximately 87% of them singletons. Material: PBMCs or T cells enriched from blood (not recorded which). Receptors were obtained from a man aged 35 to 55 in a cohort exposed to, infected with or recovered from COVID-19 (not recorded which).

CDR3 loop: CASSSSTGAKVTGELFF. CDR3 nucleotide sequence: TGTGCCAGCAGCTCCTCGACAGGGGCAAAAGTCACCGGGGAGCTGTTTTTT. V usage is TRBV7-3 and J usage is TRBJ2-2; 8 bases fit TRBD1. V shed 4 bases, J shed 4 bases, and the junction held 11 bases outside the gene matches. Germline V gives CDR1 SGHTA, CDR2 FQGTGA. This CDR3 region has 17 residues.

V gene TRBV30 combines with J gene TRBJ2-3, with D perhaps matching TRBD1 or TRBD2 (6 bases each). Per germline, CDR1 GTSNPN and CDR2 SVGIG (reference sequence). Trimming stripped 5 bases from V and 1 base from J, with 10 bases between. This CDR3 spans 13 amino acids. CDR3 sequence reads: CAWGGLGTDTQYF. DNA for the CDR3: TGTGCCTGGGGGGGGCTTGGCACAGATACGCAGTATTTT.

This chain links TRBV6-5 with TRBJ1-2; D unresolved. Germline V gene lookup returns CDR1 MNHEY and CDR2 SVGAGI. V gave up 7 bases and J gave up 3 bases, with 12 bases separating them. CDR3 length: 13 residues. The CDR3 DNA follows: TGTGCCAGCATTGGCCGGGGATACTATGGCTACACCTTC. As protein: CASIGRGYYGYTF.

This chain uses TRBV5-1 with TRBJ2-5, with a tentative D call TRBD1 (6 bases). The germline gives CDR1 SGHRS, CDR2 YFSETQ. The CDR3 totals 14 residues. V lost 0 bases to trimming and J lost 4 bases, with 10 bases between them. This CDR3 is CASSLVTGRETQYF. CDR3 DNA: TGCGCCAGCAGCTTGGTTACAGGGAGAGAGACCCAGTACTTC.

The V gene is TRBV27, the J gene TRBJ2-1, with 14 bases identical to TRBD2. J was trimmed by 8 bases and V by 4 bases; bases with no gene match: 13. The germline gives CDR1 MNHEY, CDR2 SMNVEV (reference sequence). The CDR3 has 18 amino acids. The CDR3 region has the DNA TGTGCCAGCAGTTCGGGACTAGCGGGAGCGATGGTTAGGCATGAGCAGTTCTTC. It yields the protein CASSSGLAGAMVRHEQFF.

The V and J genes are TRBV25-1 and TRBJ2-1; 10 bases are a match to TRBD2. The CDR3 runs 14 residues. With V trimmed by 5 bases and J by 6 bases, 4 bases remained unmatched. CDR1 and CDR2 (germline): MGHDK, SYGVNS. The CDR3 DNA follows: TGTGCCAGCAGTCTAGCGGGAGTGATCAATGAGCAGTTCTTC. Translation: CASSLAGVINEQFF.

V is TRBV27 and J is TRBJ1-2; perhaps TRBD1 as D (6 bases). Germline CDR1 MNHEY, CDR2 SMNVEV (reference sequence). V was clipped by 2 bases and J by 7 bases, with 23 bases between them. CDR3 length equals 17 residues. As DNA, the CDR3 is TGTGCCAGCAGTTTACAGGGGAGCGGACCCATCCCCTTTGGCTACACCTTC. Its protein product is CASSLQGSGPIPFGYTF.

Comment on this clone: Additional DNA sequences in this sample encode the identical CDR3. This chain connects TRBV5-1 to TRBJ2-7; the D gene is possibly TRBD1 (5 bases). Trimming removed 3 bases at V and 3 bases at J, with 10 bases between. The CDR3 has 13 amino acids. The germline CDR1 and CDR2 sequences are SGHRS and YFSETQ. The DNA of the CDR3 is TGCGCCAGCAGCTCGAGTACAGGCTACGAGCAGTACTTC. It codes for CASSSSTGYEQYF. Variable domain in full (rest from reference TRBV5-1 and TRBJ2-7): KAGVTQTPRYLIKTRGQQVTLSCSPISGHRSVSWYQQTPGQGLQFLFEYFSETQRNKGNFPGRFSGRQFSNSRSEMNVSTLELGDSALYLCASSSSTGYEQYFGPGTRLTVT.

V usage is TRBV19 and J usage is TRBJ1-5; D is perhaps TRBD1 (5 bases). The length of the CDR3 is 13 residues. Germline CDR1 reads LNHDA; CDR2 reads SQIVND (reference sequence). V lost 4 bases and J 3 bases, leaving 7 bases between the germline ends. In nucleotides, the CDR3 is TGTGCCAGTAGTAGACAGAACAATCAGCCCCAGCATTTT. This sequence encodes CASSRQNNQPQHF. The full variable domain, its missing parts supplied by reference TRBV19 and TRBJ1-5, is DGGITQSPKYLFRKEGQNVTLSCEQNLNHDAMYWYRQDPGQGLRLIYYSQIVNDFQKGDIAEGYSVSREKKESFPLTVTSAQKNPTAFYLCASSRQNNQPQHFGDGTRLSIL.

Comments on this clone: A read error may account for a junction end that differs from germline. This rearrangement joins TRBV4-1 to TRBJ2-7; 8 nucleotides align to TRBD2. Germline assignment: CDR1 MGHRA and CDR2 YSYEKL. This CDR3 contains 15 residues. CDR3 in DNA: TGCGCCAGCAGCCAGTCGGAGCGGGAGCTGTGGGAGCTGTACTTC. Residues: CASSQSERELWELYF.

CDR3 bases: TGTGCTAGTGGTCCGCCGGGGGGGGTGGATGGCTACACCTTC. Protein sequence: CASGPPGGVDGYTF. The chain employs TRBV12-5 and TRBJ1-2, with a possible D match to TRBD1 (5 bases). Germline assignment: CDR1 LGHNT and CDR2 FRNRAP. The CDR3 length is 14 residues. V lost 5 bases, J lost 6 bases, and 16 bases lay in between.

The rearrangement joins TRBV28 to TRBJ1-1; D not resolved. Per the germline V gene, CDR1 is MDHEN and CDR2 is SYDVKM. This CDR3 is 14 amino acids long. Trimming shortened V by 4 bases and J by 5 bases, and 14 bases separated the two germline ends. The CDR3 sequence: CASSSPSRRTEAFF. In nucleotides, the CDR3 is TGTGCCAGCAGTTCCCCATCACGCAGGACTGAAGCTTTCTTT.

The chain combines TRBV19 with TRBJ1-6; TRBD1 aligns across 8 bases. V gave up 6 bases and J gave up 9 bases; unmatched junction bases: 7. The germline V gene has CDR1 LNHDA and CDR2 SQIVND (reference sequence). This CDR3 is 14 amino acids long. The CDR3 loop is CASSTTGGGSPLHF. The CDR3 DNA follows: TGTGCCAGTAGCACTACAGGGGGAGGTTCACCCCTCCACTTT.

The J gene is TRBJ1-5, the V gene TRBV10-2; 9 bases agree with TRBD1. The germline CDR1 and CDR2 sequences are WSHSY and SAAADI. CDR3 size: 14 residues. The V gene end was trimmed by 10 bases and the J gene end by 6 bases; junction bases not matched to a gene: 10. This CDR3 is CATTRTGESQPQHF. CDR3 nucleotide sequence: TGCGCCACCACCAGGACAGGGGAGAGTCAGCCCCAGCATTTT.

The chain combines TRBV15 with TRBJ1-1; D is unresolved. This CDR3 spans 13 amino acids. CDR1 LNHNV and CDR2 YYDKDF come from the germline V gene (reference sequence). V lost 0 bases, J lost 4 bases, and 6 bases lay in between. The CDR3 region is CATSRDLGTEAFF. DNA of the CDR3: TGTGCCACCAGCAGAGATCTCGGCACTGAAGCTTTCTTT.

This rearrangement joins TRBV2 to TRBJ2-2; 8 bases line up with TRBD2. V shed 7 bases, J shed 1 base, and the junction held 5 bases outside the gene matches. There are 15 residues in the CDR3. Germline lookup yields CDR1 SNHLY and CDR2 FYNNEI. Here the CDR3 DNA reads TGTGCCAGCAAACTAGCGGATTTGAACACCGGGGAGCTGTTTTTT. The encoded protein is CASKLADLNTGELFF.

V gene TRBV27 combines with J gene TRBJ2-7; 7 bases align to TRBD2. The V gene's germline CDR1 is MNHEY and CDR2 SMNVEV (reference sequence). This CDR3 spans 15 amino acids. Germline trimming cut 3 bases from V and 3 bases from J; bases unmatched to any gene: 8. CDR3 nucleotide sequence: TGTGCCAGCAGTTTTGGGGCGGGAGAGGGCTACGAGCAGTACTTC. Translated: CASSFGAGEGYEQYF.

Here the CDR3 DNA reads TGTGCCACCAGCGGAGGACTAGCGGGAGGGCCGGCAGATACGCAGTATTTT. Its protein product is CATSGGLAGGPADTQYF. The rearrangement uses TRBV15 and TRBJ2-3, with 15 bases lining up with TRBD2. The CDR3 extends over 17 amino acids. Germline V gene lookup returns CDR1 LNHNV and CDR2 YYDKDF (reference sequence). V lost 5 bases, J lost 4 bases, and 7 bases stayed unmatched.